The T cell receptor beta chain under discussion was sequenced for a study of T-cell memory formation after mild COVID-19. General observations from the study: Clones that got smaller from day 15 to 85 had even CD4/CD8, while clones growing later tipped toward CD4+. Most CD4+ clones that shrank were in CM and EM, while CD8+ ones turned up in EMRA.

The CDR3 extends over 13 amino acids. Germline V lookup: CDR1 SQVTM, CDR2 ANQGSEA. The table lists this clonotype with a few counts. The antigen remains unidentified. Its ends do not fully match the called genes, so a read error is possible. 5'RACE with constant-segment primers built TCRalpha and TCRbeta cDNA libraries with UMIs. TCRdb re-called the 5' RACE reads with MiXCR, one entry per CDR3 protein. The table includes about 250,000 distinct CDR3 sequences, about a sixth detected once. Sample: PBMCs or a T cell subset sorted from them (not recorded which). The V call is TRBV29-1, the J call TRBJ2-1; TRBD2 might be the D (5 bases). This receptor was identified in a man between 18 and 29 years old who had mild COVID-19 (a few samples of this study predate the infection). Cell type and time point are not known. CDR3 sequence: CSVERATYNEQFF. CDR3 coding DNA: TGTAGCGTTGAAAGGGCCACCTACAATGAGCAGTTCTTC.